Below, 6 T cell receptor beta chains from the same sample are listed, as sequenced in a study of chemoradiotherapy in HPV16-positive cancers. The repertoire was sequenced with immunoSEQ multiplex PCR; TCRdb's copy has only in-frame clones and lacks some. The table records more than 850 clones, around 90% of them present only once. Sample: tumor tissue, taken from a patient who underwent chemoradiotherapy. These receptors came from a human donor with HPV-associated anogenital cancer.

The CDR3 nucleotides read TGTGCCAGCAGTACCTTCAAAAGGAGCAATCAGCCCCAGCATTTT. This translates into CASSTFKRSNQPQHF. V and J are TRBV6-1 and TRBJ1-5; D is ambiguous. With 5 bases removed from V and 1 base from J, the gap between germline ends came to 12 bases. The V gene's germline CDR1 is MNHNS and CDR2 SASEGT. The CDR3 consists of 15 residues.

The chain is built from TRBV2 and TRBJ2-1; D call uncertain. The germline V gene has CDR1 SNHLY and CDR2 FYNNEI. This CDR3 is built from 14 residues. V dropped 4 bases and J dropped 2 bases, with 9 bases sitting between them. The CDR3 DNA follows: TGTGCCAGCAGTGGAGACCTCGCCTACAATGAGCAGTTCTTC. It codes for CASSGDLAYNEQFF.

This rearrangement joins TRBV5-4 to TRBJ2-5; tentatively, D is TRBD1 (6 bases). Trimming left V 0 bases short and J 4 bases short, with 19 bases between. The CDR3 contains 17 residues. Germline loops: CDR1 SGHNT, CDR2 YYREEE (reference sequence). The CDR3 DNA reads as TGTGCCAGCAGCTTGGTAAGGGGCGCGGACAGTCCAGAGACCCAGTACTTC. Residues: CASSLVRGADSPETQYF.

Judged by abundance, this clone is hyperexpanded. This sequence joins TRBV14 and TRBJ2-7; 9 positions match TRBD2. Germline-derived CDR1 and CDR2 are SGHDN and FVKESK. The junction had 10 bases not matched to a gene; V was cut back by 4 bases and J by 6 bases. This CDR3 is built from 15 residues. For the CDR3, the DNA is TGTGCCAGCAGCCCCTTCGGGACTAGCTCTGGCGAGCAGTACTTC. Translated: CASSPFGTSSGEQYF.

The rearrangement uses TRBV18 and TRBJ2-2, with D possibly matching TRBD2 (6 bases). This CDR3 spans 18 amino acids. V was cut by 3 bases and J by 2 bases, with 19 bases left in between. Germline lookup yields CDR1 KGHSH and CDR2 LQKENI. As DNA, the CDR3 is TGTGCCAGCTCACCTACTAACGGGGAGGCGGGTAACACCGGGGAGCTGTTTTTT. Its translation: CASSPTNGEAGNTGELFF.

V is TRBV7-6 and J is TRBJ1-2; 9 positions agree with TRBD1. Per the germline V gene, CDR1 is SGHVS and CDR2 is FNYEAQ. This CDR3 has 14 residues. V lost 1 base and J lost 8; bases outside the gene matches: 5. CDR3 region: CASSLGTGVGGYTF. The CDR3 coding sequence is TGTGCCAGCAGCTTAGGGACAGGGGTTGGAGGCTACACCTTC.